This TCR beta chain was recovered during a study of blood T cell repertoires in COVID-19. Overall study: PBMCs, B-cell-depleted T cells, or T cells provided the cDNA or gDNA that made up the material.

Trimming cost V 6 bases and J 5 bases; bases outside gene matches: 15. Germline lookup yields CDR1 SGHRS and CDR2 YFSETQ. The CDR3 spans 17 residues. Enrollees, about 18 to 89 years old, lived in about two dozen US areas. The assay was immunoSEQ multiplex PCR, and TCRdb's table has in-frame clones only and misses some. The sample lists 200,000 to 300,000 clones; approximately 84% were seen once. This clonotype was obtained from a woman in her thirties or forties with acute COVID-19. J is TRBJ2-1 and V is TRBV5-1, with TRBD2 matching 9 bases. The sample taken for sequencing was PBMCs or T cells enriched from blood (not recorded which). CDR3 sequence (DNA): TGCGCCAGCATTGGGACTAGCCCGTTGTCAACGAACAATGAGCAGTTCTTC. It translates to CASIGTSPLSTNNEQFF.